This T cell receptor beta chain was identified in a study of T cell responses to AZD1222 COVID-19 vaccine. Germline V gene data show CDR1 as MNHEY and CDR2 as SMNVEV (reference sequence). There are 14 residues in the CDR3. V lost 6 bases, J lost 0 bases, and 9 bases lay in between. General study results and limits: Only a handful of AZD1222 recipients, roughly six in all, had baseline seropositivity. Nearly half of unique spike-specific TCRs reportedly avoided B.1.351 and B.1.1.7 mutated regions.

Concerning this clone itself: What it binds is unknown.

Profiling relied on immunoSEQ multiplex PCR, and the TCRdb table lists in-frame clones only, not all of them. The sample has approximately 120,000 clones, about 89% seen once. The V gene is TRBV27, the J gene TRBJ2-1; maybe TRBD2 (6 bases). This sequence originates from an adult in good health. The source was peripheral blood, collected on day 0 of MenACWY control vaccination. The CDR3: CASRSGVSYNEQFF. Written as DNA, the CDR3 is TGTGCCAGCAGGTCGGGGGTCTCCTACAATGAGCAGTTCTTC.